These 15 T cell receptor beta chains share one sample of origin, sequenced in a study of T cell responses to AZD1222 COVID-19 vaccine. TCRdb keeps only in-frame clones here, not all; method: immunoSEQ multiplex PCR. The repertoire includes about 67,000 clones, about four fifths of them detected once, and about 6.5% sits in the top ten. Source: peripheral blood, taken 28 days after the second AZD1222 dose. The origin of the receptors is an adult who received the AZD1222 COVID-19 vaccine.

This sequence joins TRBV6-5 and TRBJ1-5, with TRBD1 identical over 10 bases. The junction had 10 bases not matched to a gene; V was cut back by 7 bases and J by 7 bases. The CDR3 sequence is 15 residues long. The germline V gene has CDR1 MNHEY and CDR2 SVGAGI. The DNA for the CDR3 is TGTGCCAGCATGGGGAGACAGGGGGCGATCCAGCCCCAGCATTTT. It codes for CASMGRQGAIQPQHF.

The chain has TRBV15 and TRBJ2-1, with D uncertain. The CDR3 loop spans 16 amino acids. Trimming shortened V by 0 bases and J by 0 bases, and 9 bases separated the two germline ends. Germline CDR1 reads LNHNV; CDR2 reads YYDKDF (reference sequence). Here the CDR3 reads CATSRDPQSSYNEQFF. In DNA form, the CDR3 reads TGTGCCACCAGCAGAGATCCGCAGAGCTCCTACAATGAGCAGTTCTTC.

The table lists this clone with a few counts. CDR3 in amino acids: CASSKTGAYNEQFF. CDR3 sequence (DNA): TGTGCCAGCAGCAAGACCGGGGCCTACAATGAGCAGTTCTTC. The chain uses TRBV7-9 and TRBJ2-1; possible D gene TRBD2, 5 bases. The CDR3 loop spans 14 amino acids. From germline, CDR1 is SEHNR and CDR2 FQNEAQ (reference sequence). Between the trimmed V and J ends, which lost 5 bases and 2 bases, there was a span of 10 bases.

The V gene is TRBV4-3, the J gene TRBJ2-1, with D tentatively TRBD1 (6 bases). Trimming pared 0 bases from V and 6 bases from J, leaving 9 bases between. This CDR3 has 14 amino acids. The germline gives CDR1 LGHNA, CDR2 YSLEER. The chain's CDR3 is CASSQEIGGNEQFF. The CDR3 bases are TGCGCCAGCAGCCAAGAGATAGGGGGCAATGAGCAGTTCTTC.

The chain joins TRBV9 to TRBJ2-7; 8 bases fit TRBD1. This CDR3 comprises 14 residues. The V gene end was trimmed by 6 bases and the J gene end by 0 bases; junction bases not matched to a gene: 5. CDR1 is SGDLS, CDR2 YYNGEE, per germline. For the CDR3, the DNA is TGTGCCAGCACACGGACAGGGAACTCCTACGAGCAGTACTTC. This translates into CASTRTGNSYEQYF.

The chain employs TRBV3-1 (or the pseudogene TRBV3-2) and TRBJ1-5; D is unclear. Trimming shortened V by 0 bases and J by 0 bases, and 9 bases separated the two germline ends. Germline V CDR1 and CDR2: LGHDT, YNNKEL (reference sequence). The CDR3 has 16 residues. The CDR3 loop is CASSQDIGNSNQPQHF. The CDR3 DNA follows: TGTGCCAGCAGCCAAGATATAGGAAATAGCAATCAGCCCCAGCATTTT.

The V and J genes are TRBV2 and TRBJ2-1; D not certain. V shed 6 bases and J shed 8 bases, with 8 bases lying between them. CDR1 and CDR2 (germline): SNHLY, FYNNEI. This CDR3 is built from 11 residues. CDR3 coding DNA: TGTGCCAGCAGCCGGGTCGATGAGCAGTTCTTC. Its translation: CASSRVDEQFF.

J is TRBJ1-5 and V is TRBV19; possibly TRBD1 for D (5 bases). Germline V gene data show CDR1 as LNHDA and CDR2 as SQIVND (reference sequence). Trimming left V 6 bases short and J 3 bases short, with 15 bases between. The length of the CDR3 is 15 residues. Here the CDR3 reads CASRRDRNPNQPQHF. CDR3 bases: TGTGCCAGTAGAAGGGACCGAAACCCCAATCAGCCCCAGCATTTT.

The chain links TRBV19 to TRBJ2-1; 9 bases fit TRBD1. CDR1 is LNHDA, CDR2 SQIVND, per germline (reference sequence). The V and J ends lost 9 bases and 6 bases, in that order; junction bases with no gene match: 15. The CDR3 is 16 residues long. The CDR3, as DNA: TGTGCCAGCTCGAAGGGGGGACAGGGCTTAATCAATGAGCAGTTCTTC. It codes for CASSKGGQGLINEQFF.

This chain connects TRBV18 to TRBJ1-1, with D perhaps matching TRBD1 (5 bases). This CDR3 has 14 residues. Trimming left V 0 bases short and J 6 bases short, with 11 bases between. The germline CDR1 and CDR2 sequences are KGHSH and LQKENI. The CDR3 loop is CASSPPQGVAEAFF. In DNA, the CDR3 is TGTGCCAGCTCACCACCGCAGGGAGTAGCTGAAGCTTTCTTT.

V usage is TRBV29-1 and J usage is TRBJ1-3, with D possibly matching TRBD1 (5 bases). Trimming took 5 bases from V and 2 from J, leaving 10 bases between them. CDR1 is SQVTM and CDR2 is ANQGSEA in the germline V gene. This CDR3 has 13 amino acids. The CDR3 reads CSVSGMAGNTIYF. CDR3 sequence (DNA): TGCAGCGTTTCAGGGATGGCTGGAAACACCATATATTTT. Supplemented by reference TRBV29-1 and TRBJ1-3, the full variable domain reads SAVISQKPSRDICQRGTSLTIQCQVDSQVTMMFWYRQQPGQSLTLIATANQGSEATYESGFVIDKFPISRPNLTFSTLTVSNMSPEDSSIYLCSVSGMAGNTIYFGEGSWLTVV.

This clone was counted a few times. This CDR3 reads CASSPGTGGAGFDYGYTF. In DNA, the CDR3 is TGTGCCAGCAGCCCCGGGACAGGGGGCGCGGGCTTTGACTATGGCTACACCTTC. J is TRBJ1-2 and V is TRBV3-1 (or the pseudogene TRBV3-2), with TRBD1 matching over 12 bases. The CDR3 has 18 amino acids. The germline gives CDR1 LGHDT, CDR2 YNNKEL (reference sequence). V was clipped by 4 bases and J by 3 bases; unmatched bases: 12.

The genes are TRBV5-1 and TRBJ2-2; D unresolved. Per the germline V gene, CDR1 is SGHRS and CDR2 is YFSETQ. The CDR3 is made up of 15 amino acids. V was shortened by 4 bases and J by 5 bases, with 15 bases between the two germline ends. In DNA, the CDR3 is TGCGCCAGCAGCCCGGAAGCCCGCGAAACCGGGGAGCTGTTTTTT. Protein product: CASSPEARETGELFF.

J is TRBJ1-2 and V is TRBV6-6, with a weak D call TRBD1 (5 bases). The CDR3 covers 14 residues. CDR1 MNHNY and CDR2 SVGAGI come from the germline V gene (reference sequence). The V end lost 6 bases, the J end lost 6 bases, and 17 bases lay between the germline ends. The chain's CDR3 is CASSSGAPRHGYTF. The CDR3 bases are TGTGCCAGCAGCAGTGGGGCCCCCCGCCATGGCTACACCTTC.

The chain couples TRBV10-3 to TRBJ1-4; D might be TRBD1 (5 bases). Trimming took off 2 bases at V and 6 bases at J, with 10 bases between the two ends. Germline V gene data show CDR1 as ENHRY and CDR2 as SYGVKD. This CDR3 is built from 14 residues. The CDR3 DNA reads as TGTGCCATCAGTGAGGAAGGGGCGGATGAAAAACTGTTTTTT. This encodes CAISEEGADEKLFF.